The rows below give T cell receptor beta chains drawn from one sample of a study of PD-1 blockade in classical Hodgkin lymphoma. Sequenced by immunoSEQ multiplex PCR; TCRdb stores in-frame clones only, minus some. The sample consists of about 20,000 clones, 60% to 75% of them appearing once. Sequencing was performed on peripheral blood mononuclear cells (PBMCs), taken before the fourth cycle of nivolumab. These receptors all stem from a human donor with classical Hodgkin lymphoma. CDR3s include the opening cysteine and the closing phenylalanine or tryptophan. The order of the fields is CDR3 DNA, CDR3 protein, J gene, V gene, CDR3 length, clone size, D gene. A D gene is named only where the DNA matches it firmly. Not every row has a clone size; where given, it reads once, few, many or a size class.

cdr3_nt: TGTGCCAGCAGTACGGGGATCAGAGGCGAAAAACTGTTTTTT
cdr3_aa: CASSTGIRGEKLFF
j_call: TRBJ1-4
v_call: TRBV6-5
cdr3_length: 14
clone_size: NA
d_call: NA

cdr3_nt: TGTGCCAGCAGTTTCCCTATAATGGGAGATAGGGTGAGGTATGGCTACACCTTC
cdr3_aa: CASSFPIMGDRVRYGYTF
j_call: TRBJ1-2
v_call: TRBV28
cdr3_length: 18
clone_size: NA
d_call: NA

cdr3_nt: TGTGCCAGCAGCCCCTCGGACAGCTACGAGCAGTACTTC
cdr3_aa: CASSPSDSYEQYF
j_call: TRBJ2-7
v_call: TRBV11-2
cdr3_length: 13
clone_size: once
d_call: NA

cdr3_nt: TGTGCCAGCAGTTCCGACTCGGAAATCCGCCTTGAGGCCCTCCACTTT
cdr3_aa: CASSSDSEIRLEALHF
j_call: TRBJ1-6
v_call: TRBV6-5
cdr3_length: 16
clone_size: NA
d_call: NA

cdr3_nt: TGTGCCAGCAGCTTAGCGGGCGCTGAAGCTTTCTTT
cdr3_aa: CASSLAGAEAFF
j_call: TRBJ1-1
v_call: TRBV13
cdr3_length: 12
clone_size: NA
d_call: NA

cdr3_nt: TGTGCCAGCAGCCTTCAGGGCCCCCGGGGTGAAGCTTTCTTT
cdr3_aa: CASSLQGPRGEAFF
j_call: TRBJ1-1
v_call: TRBV27
cdr3_length: 14
clone_size: medium-sized
d_call: NA

cdr3_nt: TGCGCCAGCAGTGAGTCTGGCGGGAGGGCCTTCAATGAGCAGTTCTTC
cdr3_aa: CASSESGGRAFNEQFF
j_call: TRBJ2-1
v_call: TRBV10-2
cdr3_length: 16
clone_size: once
d_call: TRBD2

cdr3_nt: TGTGCCAGCTCATTCGACAGGGGTGAAGCTTTCTTT
cdr3_aa: CASSFDRGEAFF
j_call: TRBJ1-1
v_call: TRBV18
cdr3_length: 12
clone_size: few
d_call: TRBD1

cdr3_nt: TGCGCCAGCAGCCAATCAACAGGAATCAGCTATGGCTACACCTTC
cdr3_aa: CASSQSTGISYGYTF
j_call: TRBJ1-2
v_call: TRBV4-1
cdr3_length: 15
clone_size: NA
d_call: NA

cdr3_nt: TGTGCCAGCAGCTTAGGGCCCGGGGCAGGGGAGCAGTACTTC
cdr3_aa: CASSLGPGAGEQYF
j_call: TRBJ2-7
v_call: TRBV11-2
cdr3_length: 14
clone_size: NA
d_call: NA

cdr3_nt: TGTGCCATCAGATCACAGGGACGGGGCTACGAGCAGTACTTC
cdr3_aa: CAIRSQGRGYEQYF
j_call: TRBJ2-7
v_call: TRBV10-3
cdr3_length: 14
clone_size: NA
d_call: NA

cdr3_nt: TGTGCCAGCAGGGGACAGATCGATCAGCCCCAGCATTTT
cdr3_aa: CASRGQIDQPQHF
j_call: TRBJ1-5
v_call: TRBV2
cdr3_length: 13
clone_size: NA
d_call: TRBD1

cdr3_nt: TGTGCCAGCAGTGACCGCCCCAACAATGAGCAGTTCTTC
cdr3_aa: CASSDRPNNEQFF
j_call: TRBJ2-1
v_call: TRBV2
cdr3_length: 13
clone_size: NA
d_call: NA

cdr3_nt: TGTGCCAGCAGTCCACACCGGGACCCCCACAATGAGCAGTTCTTC
cdr3_aa: CASSPHRDPHNEQFF
j_call: TRBJ2-1
v_call: TRBV6-6
cdr3_length: 15
clone_size: NA
d_call: NA

cdr3_nt: TGTGCCTGGAGTCCAAGGGGCAGGGGGCGAGCCGGGGAGCTGTTTTTT
cdr3_aa: CAWSPRGRGRAGELFF
j_call: TRBJ2-2
v_call: TRBV30
cdr3_length: 16
clone_size: NA
d_call: TRBD1

cdr3_nt: TGTGCCAGCAGTGAGCTAGCGGAGGGGTACCAAGAGACCCAGTACTTC
cdr3_aa: CASSELAEGYQETQYF
j_call: TRBJ2-5
v_call: TRBV25-1
cdr3_length: 16
clone_size: NA
d_call: TRBD2

cdr3_nt: TGTGCCAGCACCGCCGGTTGGGCCGTGGGGGCCCAGCATTTT
cdr3_aa: CASTAGWAVGAQHF
j_call: TRBJ1-5
v_call: TRBV6-1
cdr3_length: 14
clone_size: NA
d_call: NA

cdr3_nt: TGTGCCAGCAGCGTAACAGGGGCGGCCTACAATGAGCAGTTCTTC
cdr3_aa: CASSVTGAAYNEQFF
j_call: TRBJ2-1
v_call: TRBV9
cdr3_length: 15
clone_size: NA
d_call: TRBD1

cdr3_nt: TGTGCCAGCAGCAAAGTGGGAGCGGGCTACAATGAGCAGTTCTTC
cdr3_aa: CASSKVGAGYNEQFF
j_call: TRBJ2-1
v_call: TRBV21-1
cdr3_length: 15
clone_size: NA
d_call: NA

cdr3_nt: TGTGCCAGCAGCTCGACTAGCGCTGGGGCCAACGTCCTGACTTTC
cdr3_aa: CASSSTSAGANVLTF
j_call: TRBJ2-6
v_call: TRBV7-2
cdr3_length: 15
clone_size: once
d_call: TRBD2

cdr3_nt: TGTGCCAGCAGCCCGCACCCACAAGAGACCCAGTACTTC
cdr3_aa: CASSPHPQETQYF
j_call: TRBJ2-5
v_call: TRBV7-2
cdr3_length: 13
clone_size: few
d_call: NA

cdr3_nt: TGTGCCACCAGCAGGGGACTAGCGGGAGGGGACAATGAGCAGTTCTTC
cdr3_aa: CATSRGLAGGDNEQFF
j_call: TRBJ2-1
v_call: TRBV15
cdr3_length: 16
clone_size: NA
d_call: TRBD2

cdr3_nt: TGCAGCGTTAGGGGTGGACAGGGGTTAGACTACACCTTC
cdr3_aa: CSVRGGQGLDYTF
j_call: TRBJ1-2
v_call: TRBV29-1
cdr3_length: 13
clone_size: few
d_call: TRBD1

cdr3_nt: TGTGCCAGCAGCGCTGCCGGGACCTTTAATGAAAAACTGTTTTTT
cdr3_aa: CASSAAGTFNEKLFF
j_call: TRBJ1-4
v_call: TRBV9
cdr3_length: 15
clone_size: few
d_call: NA

cdr3_nt: TGTGCCAGCAGCTTGGTTGCAAACACTGAAGCTTTCTTT
cdr3_aa: CASSLVANTEAFF
j_call: TRBJ1-1
v_call: TRBV7-8
cdr3_length: 13
clone_size: NA
d_call: NA

cdr3_nt: TGTGCCAGTAATCAGGACGGCTACGAGCAGTACTTC
cdr3_aa: CASNQDGYEQYF
j_call: TRBJ2-7
v_call: TRBV19
cdr3_length: 12
clone_size: NA
d_call: NA

cdr3_nt: TGTGCCAGCTCACCAAACGGGAACACTGAAGCTTTCTTT
cdr3_aa: CASSPNGNTEAFF
j_call: TRBJ1-1
v_call: TRBV18
cdr3_length: 13
clone_size: NA
d_call: NA

cdr3_nt: TGTGCCAGCAGGGTAGACAGTTATAATTCACCCCTCCACTTT
cdr3_aa: CASRVDSYNSPLHF
j_call: TRBJ1-6
v_call: TRBV2
cdr3_length: 14
clone_size: NA
d_call: NA

cdr3_nt: TGTGCCAGCAGCTTAAGGGCGGTAGCGGGAGTTCAAGGGGCAGATACGCAGTATTTT
cdr3_aa: CASSLRAVAGVQGADTQYF
j_call: TRBJ2-3
v_call: TRBV7-6
cdr3_length: 19
clone_size: few
d_call: TRBD2

cdr3_nt: TGTGCCAGCAACCCCGGACAGGGGGCATCCTACGAGCAGTACTTC
cdr3_aa: CASNPGQGASYEQYF
j_call: TRBJ2-7
v_call: TRBV28
cdr3_length: 15
clone_size: few
d_call: TRBD1

cdr3_nt: TGTGCCAGCAGTCATCGGGAGGGCACAGATACGCAGTATTTT
cdr3_aa: CASSHREGTDTQYF
j_call: TRBJ2-3
v_call: TRBV6-5
cdr3_length: 14
clone_size: NA
d_call: TRBD2

cdr3_nt: TGTGCCAGTAGTACAGATCGCAATCAGCCCCAGCATTTT
cdr3_aa: CASSTDRNQPQHF
j_call: TRBJ1-5
v_call: TRBV19
cdr3_length: 13
clone_size: NA
d_call: NA

cdr3_nt: TGTGCCACCAGCCCACAGGGGATCAAATATCAGCCCCAGCATTTT
cdr3_aa: CATSPQGIKYQPQHF
j_call: TRBJ1-5
v_call: TRBV6-5
cdr3_length: 15
clone_size: NA
d_call: TRBD1

cdr3_nt: TGTGCCTGGGGAAGAAGGTATCAGGTCTCTGGGGCCAACGTCCTGACTTTC
cdr3_aa: CAWGRRYQVSGANVLTF
j_call: TRBJ2-6
v_call: TRBV30
cdr3_length: 17
clone_size: NA
d_call: NA

cdr3_nt: TGCGCCAGCAGGGCGACTGCCTCGAGCACTGAAGCTTTCTTT
cdr3_aa: CASRATASSTEAFF
j_call: TRBJ1-1
v_call: TRBV5-1
cdr3_length: 14
clone_size: NA
d_call: NA

cdr3_nt: TGTGCCAGCAGCTTGACTAGCGCTTTACAAGAGACCCAGTACTTC
cdr3_aa: CASSLTSALQETQYF
j_call: TRBJ2-5
v_call: TRBV7-2
cdr3_length: 15
clone_size: NA
d_call: TRBD2

cdr3_nt: TGTGCCAGCAGCATAGGGGGGGAGACCACTGAAGCTTTCTTT
cdr3_aa: CASSIGGETTEAFF
j_call: TRBJ1-1
v_call: TRBV7-9
cdr3_length: 14
clone_size: NA
d_call: NA

cdr3_nt: TGTGCCAGCAGTAACAGGGAGGGGATGAACACTGGGGAAGCTTTCTTT
cdr3_aa: CASSNREGMNTGEAFF
j_call: TRBJ1-1
v_call: TRBV28
cdr3_length: 16
clone_size: NA
d_call: NA

cdr3_nt: TGCGCCAGCAGCCGTACTAGCGGGACCTCCTACAATGAGCAGTTCTTC
cdr3_aa: CASSRTSGTSYNEQFF
j_call: TRBJ2-1
v_call: TRBV4-1
cdr3_length: 16
clone_size: few
d_call: TRBD2

cdr3_nt: TGTGCCAGCAGTTCACAGAATCAGCCCCAGCATTTT
cdr3_aa: CASSSQNQPQHF
j_call: TRBJ1-5
v_call: TRBV2
cdr3_length: 12
clone_size: NA
d_call: NA

cdr3_nt: TGTGCCAGCAGCATGGCATCAAGCAATCAGCCCCAGCATTTT
cdr3_aa: CASSMASSNQPQHF
j_call: TRBJ1-5
v_call: TRBV27
cdr3_length: 14
clone_size: NA
d_call: NA

cdr3_nt: TGTGCCAGCACCTTGACAAGGCTGGTCAATCAGCCCCAGCATTTT
cdr3_aa: CASTLTRLVNQPQHF
j_call: TRBJ1-5
v_call: TRBV28
cdr3_length: 15
clone_size: NA
d_call: NA

cdr3_nt: TGTGCCAGCAGTGTCCATAGCTCTGGGGCCAACGTCCTGACTTTC
cdr3_aa: CASSVHSSGANVLTF
j_call: TRBJ2-6
v_call: TRBV27
cdr3_length: 15
clone_size: NA
d_call: NA